Listed below are T cell receptor beta chains from one sample, sequenced in a study of T cell repertoires in aging, cancer and after chemotherapy. TCRdb used MiXCR to reprocess the multiplex PCR reads, holding one entry per CDR3 protein. The data show 6,700 or so distinct CDR3 sequences, with about 20% seen just once and 8.5% to 10% held by the top ten. The specimen sequenced was blood. The receptors were gathered from a human donor with a blood cancer. CDR3s include the opening cysteine and the closing phenylalanine or tryptophan. Clone size, where shown, is once, few, many, or a class for clones that have expanded.

abundance: NA; v_gene: TRBV9; j_gene: TRBJ1-4; CDR3aa: CASSVDRGTTNEKLFF
abundance: NA; v_gene: TRBV6-2/TRBV6-3; j_gene: TRBJ2-3; CDR3aa: CASSRWRESDTQYF
abundance: NA; v_gene: TRBV19; j_gene: TRBJ1-5; CDR3aa: CASSRQVEEQPQHF
abundance: medium-sized; v_gene: TRBV12-3/TRBV12-4; j_gene: TRBJ2-3; CDR3aa: CASTQRGGSTDTQYF
abundance: medium-sized; v_gene: TRBV19; j_gene: TRBJ1-4; CDR3aa: CASGGGEKLFF
abundance: few; v_gene: TRBV6-2/TRBV6-3; j_gene: TRBJ2-1; CDR3aa: CASSYSGGRYNEQFF
abundance: few; v_gene: TRBV28; j_gene: TRBJ2-3; CDR3aa: CAISLDLTDTQYF
abundance: medium-sized; v_gene: TRBV19; j_gene: TRBJ2-5; CDR3aa: CASSTRGGEETQYF
abundance: NA; v_gene: TRBV28; j_gene: TRBJ1-3; CDR3aa: CASSFRQRSGNTIYF
abundance: few; v_gene: TRBV7-2; j_gene: TRBJ1-1; CDR3aa: CASSQDRGNTEAFF
abundance: few; v_gene: TRBV5-1; j_gene: TRBJ2-7; CDR3aa: CASSPGLAGPYEQYF
abundance: medium-sized; v_gene: TRBV18; j_gene: TRBJ2-3; CDR3aa: CASSPTDTQYF
abundance: NA; v_gene: TRBV27; j_gene: TRBJ1-1; CDR3aa: CASSLIRQGKVNTEAFF
abundance: medium-sized; v_gene: TRBV18; j_gene: TRBJ1-2; CDR3aa: CASSPGTDLYGYTF
abundance: few; v_gene: TRBV7-2; j_gene: TRBJ2-1; CDR3aa: CASREGGTGGYNEQFF
abundance: NA; v_gene: TRBV7-2; j_gene: TRBJ2-7; CDR3aa: CASSFPTSGIAAEQYF
abundance: NA; v_gene: TRBV4-3; j_gene: TRBJ1-3; CDR3aa: CASSQFSGAGNTIYF
abundance: few; v_gene: TRBV7-3; j_gene: TRBJ2-7; CDR3aa: CASSLERTNNEQYF
abundance: medium-sized; v_gene: TRBV5-4; j_gene: TRBJ2-3; CDR3aa: CASSLGTASTDTQYF
abundance: NA; v_gene: TRBV11-1; j_gene: TRBJ2-3; CDR3aa: CASSWGGDRVTDTQYF
abundance: medium-sized; v_gene: TRBV5-6; j_gene: TRBJ1-1; CDR3aa: CASIRRQGAFLNTEAFF
abundance: few; v_gene: TRBV5-6; j_gene: TRBJ1-2; CDR3aa: CASSPYRGLVDGYTF
abundance: few; v_gene: TRBV14; j_gene: TRBJ1-4; CDR3aa: CASSPWEGPATNEKLFF
abundance: few; v_gene: TRBV7-2; j_gene: TRBJ2-2; CDR3aa: CASRESRGGGELFF
abundance: few; v_gene: TRBV20-1; j_gene: TRBJ2-1; CDR3aa: CSARLGANEQFF
abundance: NA; v_gene: TRBV5-6; j_gene: TRBJ2-7; CDR3aa: CASSHPREGAAYSYEQYF
abundance: NA; v_gene: TRBV9; j_gene: TRBJ2-1; CDR3aa: CASSVLLAAYNEQFF
abundance: few; v_gene: TRBV27; j_gene: TRBJ1-5; CDR3aa: CASSDSNQPQHF
abundance: medium-sized; v_gene: TRBV6-2/TRBV6-3; j_gene: TRBJ2-2; CDR3aa: CASRGGTSGSFYTGELFF
abundance: few; v_gene: TRBV27; j_gene: TRBJ1-5; CDR3aa: CASSLSQGNQPQHF
abundance: medium-sized; v_gene: TRBV27; j_gene: TRBJ2-7; CDR3aa: CASSFGGRTYEQYF
abundance: NA; v_gene: TRBV5-4; j_gene: TRBJ1-6; CDR3aa: CASSPISRSPLHF
abundance: NA; v_gene: TRBV21-1; j_gene: TRBJ1-2; CDR3aa: CASSKGDRGRRQLNYGYTF
abundance: NA; v_gene: TRBV7-9; j_gene: TRBJ1-2; CDR3aa: CASSPRPDRGGYTF
abundance: few; v_gene: TRBV28; j_gene: TRBJ1-2; CDR3aa: CASSFEDRGPTFSYGYTF
abundance: few; v_gene: TRBV5-1; j_gene: TRBJ1-1; CDR3aa: CASSLRANTEAFF
abundance: medium-sized; v_gene: TRBV12-3/TRBV12-4; j_gene: TRBJ1-4; CDR3aa: CASRGGATNEKLFF
abundance: medium-sized; v_gene: TRBV27; j_gene: TRBJ2-3; CDR3aa: CASRRPSTDTQYF
abundance: NA; v_gene: TRBV10-3; j_gene: TRBJ2-7; CDR3aa: CAISEFSYEQYF
abundance: medium-sized; v_gene: TRBV29-1; j_gene: TRBJ1-1; CDR3aa: CSVSRDREAFF
abundance: NA; v_gene: TRBV6-5; j_gene: TRBJ1-4; CDR3aa: CASSLDGATDEKLFF
abundance: medium-sized; v_gene: TRBV24-1; j_gene: TRBJ2-2; CDR3aa: CATSAVGTGGRELFF
abundance: medium-sized; v_gene: TRBV30; j_gene: TRBJ1-5; CDR3aa: CAWSPSGTGFNQPQHF
abundance: few; v_gene: TRBV20-1; j_gene: TRBJ2-7; CDR3aa: CSALGQGGYEQYF
abundance: once; v_gene: TRBV28; j_gene: TRBJ2-7; CDR3aa: CASSLIQGLIYEQYF
abundance: medium-sized; v_gene: TRBV6-5; j_gene: TRBJ2-2; CDR3aa: CASARHSNTGELFF
abundance: few; v_gene: TRBV12-3/TRBV12-4; j_gene: TRBJ2-7; CDR3aa: CASSVGTYEQYF